A selection of T cell receptor beta chains follows, all from one sample in a study of T cell changes during pregnancy in multiple sclerosis. TCRdb's table, derived via immunoSEQ multiplex PCR, lists solely in-frame clones and lacks some. Of about 42,000 clones detected, roughly 85% appear once; the ten largest clones hold approximately 1%. Sequenced material: CD4+ T cells from peripheral blood mononuclear cells, taken after pregnancy. The receptors shown here come from a female donor with multiple sclerosis, enrolled in a pregnancy study. The CDR3 runs from the conserved cysteine through the conserved F or W.

J gene: TRBJ2-3
V gene: TRBV11-2
CDR3 protein: CASSSTRERADTQYF

J gene: TRBJ2-2
V gene: TRBV7-9
CDR3 protein: CASRQTSGGSIGELFF

J gene: TRBJ2-3
V gene: TRBV6-4
CDR3 protein: CASAAEGAGPDTQYF

J gene: TRBJ1-2
V gene: TRBV18
CDR3 protein: CASSPLQQVYGYTF

J gene: TRBJ1-1
V gene: TRBV6-1
CDR3 protein: CASSEQTRANTEAFF

J gene: TRBJ2-1
V gene: TRBV4-3
CDR3 protein: CASSQERNEQFF

J gene: TRBJ2-3
V gene: TRBV18
CDR3 protein: CASSPGRTGPTDTQYF

J gene: TRBJ1-2
V gene: TRBV4-3
CDR3 protein: CASSQDSKSGYTF

J gene: TRBJ1-1
V gene: TRBV2
CDR3 protein: CASSESRNTEAFF

J gene: TRBJ2-1
V gene: TRBV6-5
CDR3 protein: CASSYSWSPDFNEQFF

J gene: TRBJ1-1
V gene: TRBV29-1
CDR3 protein: CSVALTMNTEAFF

J gene: TRBJ1-2
V gene: TRBV4-1
CDR3 protein: CASSLNRGPSYGYTF

J gene: TRBJ2-1
V gene: TRBV30
CDR3 protein: CAWSVGRGREQFF

J gene: TRBJ1-2
V gene: TRBV25-1
CDR3 protein: CASSSGYGYTF

J gene: TRBJ2-4
V gene: TRBV28
CDR3 protein: CASSSTGGGGPINIQYF

J gene: TRBJ1-6
V gene: TRBV5-1
CDR3 protein: CASSLGFYDPSSYNSPLHF

J gene: TRBJ1-1
V gene: TRBV7-3
CDR3 protein: CASSLVSTTEAFF

J gene: TRBJ1-4
V gene: TRBV5-1
CDR3 protein: CASSAYGLYNEKLFF

J gene: TRBJ1-2
V gene: TRBV21-1
CDR3 protein: CASSKGLQGASYGYTF

J gene: TRBJ1-5
V gene: TRBV10-2
CDR3 protein: CASRGQGALGPQHF

J gene: TRBJ2-7
V gene: TRBV7-2
CDR3 protein: CASSSTSGYEQYF

J gene: TRBJ2-7
V gene: TRBV15
CDR3 protein: CATSVRDRDYEQYF

J gene: TRBJ2-5
V gene: TRBV7-2
CDR3 protein: CASSLLSAGGPPETQYF